One sample yielded the 32 T cell receptor beta chains listed below, sequenced in a study of T-cell reconstitution after alpha-beta-depleted transplantation in children. Unique molecular identifiers tagged the TCRbeta library. A single record per CDR3 protein comes from TCRdb applying MiXCR to the PCR reads. The sample yields 97,000 or so distinct CDR3 sequences, around 6.1% seen once. The sequencing here drew on PBMCs, mostly from graft donor cells, taken 60 days after TCRalphabeta/CD19-depleted stem cell transplant. These receptor sequences come from a female patient aged 2-15 years who had a stem cell transplant for Fanconi anemia, so the T cells may come from the graft donor.

The table lists this clonotype with a few counts. The chain carries TRBV2 and TRBJ2-2; D may match TRBD1 or TRBD2 (5 bases each). V was clipped by 3 bases and J by 5 bases, with 16 bases between them. From germline, CDR1 is SNHLY and CDR2 FYNNEI. The CDR3 sequence is 16 residues long. This chain's CDR3 is CASSDLGHRGTGELFF. The CDR3 region has the DNA TGTGCCAGCAGTGATTTGGGGCACCGCGGGACCGGGGAGCTGTTTTTT.

This clonotype has a count of ten or more. The J gene is TRBJ2-1, the V gene TRBV5-6; 9 nucleotides line up with TRBD1. V lost 4 bases to trimming and J lost 4 bases; unmatched junction nucleotides: 6. The CDR3 sequence is 15 residues long. Germline-derived CDR1 and CDR2 are SGHDT and YYEEEE. This chain's CDR3 is CASSKPTGGYNEQFF. The CDR3 nucleotides read TGTGCCAGCAGCAAACCGACAGGGGGTTACAATGAGCAGTTCTTC.

This clonotype was observed many times. This rearrangement joins TRBV18 to TRBJ1-6; possibly TRBD1 for D (6 bases). Germline CDR1 and CDR2: KGHSH and LQKENI. There are 15 residues in the CDR3. V was pared by 3 bases and J by 0 bases, with 6 bases between. CDR3 region: CASSPDSSYNSPLHF. As DNA, the CDR3 is TGTGCCAGCTCACCGGACAGCTCCTATAATTCACCCCTCCACTTT.

The sample holds many counts of this clonotype. V usage is TRBV12-5 and J usage is TRBJ2-3; D is unresolved. CDR1 LGHNT and CDR2 FRNRAP come from the germline V gene. Deletions cut 7 bases from V and 2 bases from J, with 16 bases between. This CDR3 is built from 15 residues. The CDR3 nucleotides read TGTGCTAGTGCCCCCGGTGTGACGACCACAGATACGCAGTATTTT. As protein: CASAPGVTTTDTQYF.

This clonotype was seen many times. This rearrangement joins TRBV10-3 to TRBJ2-2; D may be TRBD1 or TRBD2 (5 bases each). Trimming pared 3 bases from V and 1 base from J, leaving 6 bases between. Germline CDR1 is ENHRY and CDR2 is SYGVKD. The CDR3 is 14 amino acids. As DNA, the CDR3 is TGTGCCATCAGTGATGGGGGGAACACCGGGGAGCTGTTTTTT. Residues: CAISDGGNTGELFF.

This clonotype came up many times. One end of the junction does not line up with germline, which may come from a read error. V and J are TRBV3-1 and TRBJ2-2, with 7 positions matching TRBD1. The CDR3 has 14 residues. CDR1 is LGHDT, CDR2 YNNKEL, per germline (reference sequence). Written as DNA, the CDR3 is TGTGCCAGCAGTCAAGGGGGCGCGGGCGGGGAGCTGTTTTTT. Translating it yields CASSQGGAGGELFF.

This chain joins TRBV6-4 and TRBJ2-2, with 11 bases that match TRBD1. This CDR3 has 17 residues. J was trimmed by 1 base and V by 5 bases; bases with no gene match: 6. Germline V CDR1 and CDR2: MRHNA, SNTAGT. The DNA of the CDR3 is TGTGCCAGCAGTCGCTGGACAGGGGGCTTGAACACCGGGGAGCTGTTTTTT. It is translated as CASSRWTGGLNTGELFF.

This clonotype was seen many times. The chain uses TRBV20-1 and TRBJ2-7; D possibly corresponds to TRBD1 (5 bases). The germline V gene has CDR1 DFQATT and CDR2 SNEGSKA (reference sequence). The CDR3 loop spans 12 amino acids. V lost 5 bases to trimming and J lost 3 bases, with 11 bases between them. The DNA of the CDR3 is TGCAGTGCTCAGGGAACGTACTACGAGCAGTACTTC. Protein sequence: CSAQGTYYEQYF.

In this sample, this clonotype turned up many times. The chain has TRBV27 and TRBJ2-2, with TRBD1 matching 10 bases. Per germline, CDR1 MNHEY and CDR2 SMNVEV (reference sequence). J lost 5 bases, V lost 4 bases, and 10 bases had no gene match. The length of the CDR3 is 17 residues. The CDR3 loop reads CASSSSLGTGVTGELFF. Written as DNA, the CDR3 is TGTGCCAGCAGTTCCTCGCTTGGGACAGGGGTGACCGGGGAGCTGTTTTTT.

This clonotype appeared many times. The chain employs TRBV7-2 and TRBJ2-2; weak D call: TRBD2 (7 bases). V was cut by 1 base and J by 5 bases, with 17 bases left in between. The CDR3 is 17 amino acids. The germline V gene has CDR1 SGHTA and CDR2 FQGNSA. CDR3 residues: CASSLGSGGRITGELFF. For the CDR3, the DNA is TGTGCCAGCAGCTTAGGATCGGGGGGCCGGATTACCGGGGAGCTGTTTTTT.

This clonotype has just a few counts. The J gene is TRBJ2-7, the V gene TRBV7-8, with TRBD2 matching 9 bases. V dropped 1 base and J dropped 7; count of bases not matched to a gene: 2. Germline-derived CDR1 and CDR2 are SGHVS and FQNEAQ. CDR3 length: 13 residues. As DNA, the CDR3 is TGTGCCAGCAGCTTAGTCCTAGCGGGGGAGCAGTACTTC. Its protein product is CASSLVLAGEQYF.

This clonotype has more than one count but fewer than ten. Written as DNA, the CDR3 is TGTGCCAGCAGCTTGGCCCTAGCGGGAGCCTACAATGAGCAGTTCTTC. As protein: CASSLALAGAYNEQFF. The V and J genes are TRBV5-6 and TRBJ2-1; TRBD2 matches at 10 bases. Germline lookup yields CDR1 SGHDT and CDR2 YYEEEE. CDR3 length: 16 residues. The ends lost 0 bases at V and 2 bases at J; junction bases unmatched: 2.

This clonotype appeared many times. CDR3 sequence: CSFEGQGGTDTQYF. The CDR3 nucleotides are TGCAGCTTCGAAGGGCAGGGGGGTACAGATACGCAGTATTTT. This chain joins TRBV29-1 and TRBJ2-3, with D perhaps TRBD1 (7 bases). Germline V gene sequence: CDR1 SQVTM, CDR2 ANQGSEA. The ends were cut back, 8 bases at V and 3 bases at J, with 18 bases in the middle. This CDR3 has 14 residues.

This clonotype was seen more than once but under ten times. V and J are TRBV5-5 and TRBJ2-5; D is undetermined. This CDR3 has 16 amino acids. The germline V gene has CDR1 SGHKS and CDR2 YYEKEE (reference sequence). V was pared by 2 bases and J by 0 bases, with 14 bases between. CDR3: CASSLLAAEYQETQYF. Written as DNA, the CDR3 is TGTGCCAGCAGCTTATTGGCGGCTGAATACCAAGAGACCCAGTACTTC.

At least ten counts were recorded for this clonotype. This chain connects TRBV28 to TRBJ2-2; D uncertain. The V end lost 1 base, the J end lost 8 bases, and 5 bases lay between the germline ends. Germline V gene sequence: CDR1 MDHEN, CDR2 SYDVKM. There are 12 residues in the CDR3. The CDR3 loop is CASSLSAGELFF. DNA of the CDR3: TGTGCCAGCAGTTTATCGGCAGGGGAGCTGTTTTTT.

This clonotype was observed many times. The chain employs TRBV25-1 and TRBJ2-7, with D tentatively TRBD1 or TRBD2 (5 bases each). CDR1 MGHDK and CDR2 SYGVNS come from the germline V gene. The CDR3 has 13 residues. The V end was cut by 5 bases, the J end by 7 bases, with 15 bases between. CDR3 region: CASSFDGAGEQYF. CDR3 bases: TGTGCCAGCAGTTTTGACGGGGCTGGAGAGCAGTACTTC.

The chain links TRBV3-1 to TRBJ2-7; 14 nucleotides align to TRBD2. Per the germline V gene, CDR1 is LGHDT and CDR2 is YNNKEL (reference sequence). The CDR3 length is 16 residues. With 3 bases clipped from V and 3 bases from J, the junction kept 4 bases outside the gene matches. CDR3 sequence: CASSHRLAGGIYEQYF. The CDR3 DNA reads TGTGCCAGCAGCCACCGACTAGCGGGGGGGATCTACGAGCAGTACTTC.

The V and J genes are TRBV20-1 and TRBJ1-5; D is unclear. CDR1 is DFQATT and CDR2 is SNEGSKA in the germline V gene (reference sequence). There are 12 residues in the CDR3. V lost 5 bases to trimming and J lost 0 bases, with 5 bases between them. CDR3 bases: TGCAGTGCTGGGCCTAGCAATCAGCCCCAGCATTTT. It is translated as CSAGPSNQPQHF.

This chain links TRBV5-1 with TRBJ2-2; 7 bases match TRBD1. J was trimmed by 0 bases and V by 4 bases; bases with no gene match: 6. Germline assignment: CDR1 SGHRS and CDR2 YFSETQ. The CDR3 consists of 16 residues. CDR3: CASSGRGQPNTGELFF. The DNA for the CDR3 is TGCGCCAGCAGCGGTCGGGGACAGCCGAACACCGGGGAGCTGTTTTTT.

V usage is TRBV20-1 and J usage is TRBJ2-5; 7 positions match TRBD2. CDR1 DFQATT and CDR2 SNEGSKA come from the germline V gene (reference sequence). The V segment lost 3 bases and the J segment 1 base; nucleotides outside the gene matches: 8. The CDR3 covers 15 residues. This CDR3 reads CSASEPAGSQETQYF. The CDR3 DNA follows: TGCAGTGCTAGTGAGCCAGCGGGGTCCCAAGAGACCCAGTACTTC.

V usage is TRBV12-3 or TRBV12-4 and J usage is TRBJ2-1; 15 bases fit TRBD2. J was trimmed by 10 bases and V by 1 base; bases with no gene match: 8. CDR3 length: 17 amino acids. The CDR3 is CASSLGGLAGGLWEQFF. In DNA, the CDR3 is TGTGCCAGCAGTTTAGGAGGACTAGCGGGGGGGCTGTGGGAGCAGTTCTTC.

This clonotype occurred many times. The V call is TRBV6-5, the J call TRBJ2-7; 8 bases align to TRBD2. This CDR3 comprises 15 residues. Trimming at V came to 2 bases and at J to 3 bases, leaving 6 bases not matched to a gene. Germline-derived CDR1 and CDR2 are MNHEY and SVGAGI. The CDR3 bases are TGTGCCAGCAGTTACGGTGGCGGGGGGCTCTACGAGCAGTACTTC. It codes for CASSYGGGGLYEQYF.

This clonotype was observed many times. This chain uses TRBV5-1 with TRBJ2-7, with TRBD2 as a possible D gene (6 bases). This CDR3 contains 16 residues. In germline, CDR1 is SGHRS, CDR2 YFSETQ. V was pared by 4 bases and J by 7 bases, with 24 bases between. The CDR3 sequence is CASSTESGRRLGEQYF. DNA of the CDR3: TGCGCCAGCAGCACCGAGTCAGGGCGACGACTAGGGGAGCAGTACTTC.

This clonotype showed up many times. The rearrangement uses TRBV4-2 and TRBJ2-7; unclear D gene. Trimming took 1 base from V and 0 from J, leaving 10 bases between them. CDR1 and CDR2 from the germline V gene are LGHNA and YNFKEQ. The CDR3 extends over 15 amino acids. In nucleotides, the CDR3 is TGTGCCAGCAGCCAAGCTAAGGTAGCCTCCTACGAGCAGTACTTC. Translated: CASSQAKVASYEQYF.

This clonotype was seen at least ten times. The chain couples TRBV10-3 to TRBJ2-3; 15 bases match TRBD2. V shed 5 bases and J 5 bases; nucleotides not matched to a gene: 8. Germline V gene sequence: CDR1 ENHRY, CDR2 SYGVKD. The CDR3 is 17 residues long. This CDR3 is CAISPGTSGGPLDTQYF. CDR3 coding DNA: TGTGCCATCAGTCCCGGGACTAGCGGGGGGCCTTTAGATACGCAGTATTTT.

This clonotype has a handful of counts. The junction departs from germline at one end; a sequencing error may be responsible. The chain employs TRBV19 and TRBJ1-2; 8 bases are a match to TRBD1. The length of the CDR3 is 13 residues. Germline CDR1 and CDR2: LNHDA and SQIVND (reference sequence). As DNA, the CDR3 is TGTGCCAGTAGGTCGACAGGGGACTACGGCTACACCTTC. This encodes CASRSTGDYGYTF.

This clonotype was recorded at least ten times. This chain joins TRBV28 and TRBJ2-1; TRBD1 matches at 10 bases. Germline loops: CDR1 MDHEN, CDR2 SYDVKM. V was pared by 6 bases and J by 8 bases, with 10 bases of the junction left unmatched. The CDR3 length is 15 residues. The CDR3 DNA is TGTGCCAGCAGACCCGTGGACAGGGGGAAGGATGAGCAGTTCTTC. It is translated as CASRPVDRGKDEQFF. The entire variable domain, with the rest obtained from reference TRBV28 and TRBJ2-1, is as follows: DVKVTQSSRYLVKRTGEKVFLECVQDMDHENMFWYRQDPGLGLRLIYFSYDVKMKEKGDIPEGYSVSREKKERFSLILESASTNQTSMYLCASRPVDRGKDEQFFGPGTRLTVL.

This clonotype was seen ten or more times. This sequence joins TRBV12-3 or TRBV12-4 and TRBJ1-5, with no clear D. The CDR3 spans 11 residues. Between the trimmed V and J ends, which lost 5 bases and 7 bases, there was a span of 6 bases. The CDR3 region is CASSTGQPQHF. The CDR3 DNA reads as TGTGCCAGCAGTACGGGACAGCCCCAGCATTTT.

This clonotype has just a few counts. V gene TRBV7-8 combines with J gene TRBJ2-7, with 9 bases matching TRBD2. The CDR3 spans 15 residues. CDR1 SGHVS and CDR2 FQNEAQ come from the germline V gene. With 0 bases clipped from V and 4 bases from J, the junction kept 4 bases outside the gene matches. CDR3 sequence reads: CASSLAGGRGYEQYF. The CDR3 nucleotides are TGTGCCAGCAGCTTAGCGGGCGGGAGGGGTTACGAGCAGTACTTC. Supplemented by reference TRBV7-8 and TRBJ2-7, the full variable domain reads GAGVSQSPRYKVAKRGQDVALRCDPISGHVSLFWYQQALGQGPEFLTYFQNEAQLDKSGLPSDRFFAERPEGSVSTLKIQRTQQEDSAVYLCASSLAGGRGYEQYFGPGTRLTVT.

This clonotype turned up a few times. The chain has TRBV12-3 or TRBV12-4 and TRBJ1-2; D is unclear. V was clipped by 5 bases and J by 1 base, with 8 bases between them. CDR3 size: 13 residues. CDR3 bases: TGTGCCAGCAGTCCGCAGTTTAACTATGGCTACACCTTC. Translated: CASSPQFNYGYTF.

Only a few counts were recorded for this clonotype. This chain uses TRBV19 with TRBJ2-1; a weak D match, TRBD2 (7 bases). Germline-derived CDR1 and CDR2 are LNHDA and SQIVND (reference sequence). V shed 10 bases and J shed 12 bases, with 13 bases lying between them. There are 10 residues in the CDR3. CDR3 coding DNA: TGTGCCACCCGAGGGGGGGGGCAGTTCTTC. Residues: CATRGGGQFF.

In this sample, this clonotype turned up many times. The chain is built from TRBV11-2 and TRBJ2-7, with unresolved D. This CDR3 has 13 amino acids. The V gene lost 3 bases and the J gene lost 5 bases, with 11 bases spanning the gap. The germline CDR1 and CDR2 sequences are SGHAT and FQNNGV. This CDR3 reads CASSFGRANEQYF. The CDR3 coding sequence is TGTGCCAGCAGCTTCGGAAGGGCCAACGAGCAGTACTTC.